A single sample is the source of the 20 T cell receptor beta chains below, sequenced in a study of T cell responses to AZD1222 COVID-19 vaccine. Produced via immunoSEQ multiplex PCR; TCRdb's table is partial and in-frame only. The sample has about 94,000 clones, around 87% seen once. Source: peripheral blood, taken on day 0 of AZD1222 vaccination. The receptor set was obtained from an adult in good health.

V and J are TRBV3-1 (or the pseudogene TRBV3-2) and TRBJ2-1; a possible D gene is TRBD2 (7 bases). Trimming stripped 0 bases from V and 9 bases from J, with 15 bases between. This CDR3 has 15 amino acids. CDR1 is LGHDT, CDR2 YNNKEL, per germline (reference sequence). CDR3 nucleotide sequence: TGTGCCAGCAGCCAAGATCTCGGGGGGCCGAGTGAGCAGTTCTTC. Translation: CASSQDLGGPSEQFF.

The V call is TRBV9, the J call TRBJ2-1; no definite D call. Germline assignment: CDR1 SGDLS and CDR2 YYNGEE. The ends were cut back, 4 bases at V and 9 bases at J, with 8 bases in the middle. CDR3 length: 11 amino acids. In DNA, the CDR3 is TGTGCCAGCAGCCTTCTGGGTGAGCAGTTCTTC. This encodes CASSLLGEQFF. Full variable domain (rest looked up from reference TRBV9 and TRBJ2-1): DSGVTQTPKHLITATGQRVTLRCSPRSGDLSVYWYQQSLDQGLQFLIQYYNGEERAKGNILERFSAQQFPDLHSELNLSSLELGDSALYFCASSLLGEQFFGPGTRLTVL.

This clone has just a few counts. The gene calls are TRBV7-3 and TRBJ2-2; no definite D call. This CDR3 region has 14 residues. Trimming cost V 2 bases and J 1 base, with 5 bases left between them. Germline V gene data show CDR1 as SGHTA and CDR2 as FQGTGA. The CDR3: CASSLGENTGELFF. DNA of the CDR3: TGTGCCAGCAGCTTAGGGGAGAACACCGGGGAGCTGTTTTTT.

The chain employs TRBV4-3 and TRBJ2-1, with TRBD2 identical over 9 bases. Trimming took 3 bases from V and 4 from J; bases not matched to a gene: 7. Germline CDR1 LGHNA, CDR2 YSLEER. This CDR3 is 16 amino acids long. The CDR3 DNA follows: TGCGCCAGCAGCCATCGCAAAGCGGGGGGATACAATGAGCAGTTCTTC. It codes for CASSHRKAGGYNEQFF.

The chain links TRBV7-2 to TRBJ1-5; unclear D gene. Per the germline V gene, CDR1 is SGHTA and CDR2 is FQGNSA. This CDR3 is 15 amino acids long. The V end lost 6 bases, the J end lost 2 bases, and 14 bases lay between the germline ends. The CDR3 sequence is CASRPGLLGNQPQHF. CDR3 DNA: TGTGCCAGCAGACCCGGACTGCTTGGCAATCAGCCCCAGCATTTT.

The chain uses TRBV5-1 and TRBJ2-5, with TRBD1 matching 9 bases. Germline-derived CDR1 and CDR2 are SGHRS and YFSETQ. V lost 0 bases, J lost 3 bases, and 3 bases stayed unmatched. The CDR3 is made up of 15 amino acids. The CDR3 DNA sequence: TGCGCCAGCAGCTTGGCCGGGACAGGGAAAGAGACCCAGTACTTC. The encoded protein is CASSLAGTGKETQYF.

The genes are TRBV14 and TRBJ2-5; no reliable D call. The germline gives CDR1 SGHDN, CDR2 FVKESK. The CDR3 covers 13 residues. V was shortened by 3 bases and J by 2 bases, with 7 bases between the two germline ends. The CDR3 sequence: CASSQAGQETQYF. The CDR3 region has the DNA TGTGCCAGCAGCCAGGCAGGACAAGAGACCCAGTACTTC.

The rearrangement links TRBV4-1 to TRBJ2-3; 7 bases align to TRBD2. CDR1 is MGHRA and CDR2 is YSYEKL in the germline V gene. This CDR3 is 17 amino acids long. V lost 5 bases and J lost 1; bases outside the gene matches: 12. The CDR3 loop reads CASSVSSTGGRTDTQYF. The CDR3 DNA sequence: TGCGCCAGCAGCGTCTCCTCGACGGGGGGTCGCACAGATACGCAGTATTTT.

This rearrangement joins TRBV3-1 (or the pseudogene TRBV3-2) to TRBJ2-7; D uncertain. The ends were cut back, 4 bases at V and 4 bases at J, with 17 bases in the middle. Per germline, CDR1 LGHDT and CDR2 YNNKEL (reference sequence). The CDR3 has 15 residues. The DNA for the CDR3 is TGTGCCAGCAGCCCCGACCTGCGATCAGAATACGAGCAGTACTTC. Amino acids: CASSPDLRSEYEQYF.

V gene TRBV7-9 combines with J gene TRBJ1-2; D is unclear. The CDR3 consists of 15 residues. CDR1 is SEHNR and CDR2 is FQNEAQ in the germline V gene (reference sequence). V dropped 0 bases and J dropped 3 bases, with 11 bases sitting between them. CDR3 bases: TGTGCCAGCAGCTTAGCGTCCAGGCTAGACTATGGCTACACCTTC. Translating gives CASSLASRLDYGYTF.

The rearrangement links TRBV6-5 to TRBJ2-7; TRBD1 matches 7 bases. The CDR3 sequence is 15 residues long. The V gene's germline CDR1 is MNHEY and CDR2 SVGAGI. The ends lost 6 bases at V and 0 bases at J; junction bases unmatched: 8. The CDR3 protein is CASRDNRGSSYEQYF. CDR3 sequence (DNA): TGTGCCAGCAGGGATAACAGGGGCAGCTCCTACGAGCAGTACTTC.

The chain links TRBV6-5 to TRBJ2-2, with D tentatively TRBD2 (5 bases). V dropped 10 bases and J dropped 5 bases, with 20 bases sitting between them. Germline V CDR1 and CDR2: MNHEY, SVGAGI. This CDR3 has 15 amino acids. DNA for the CDR3: TGTGCCACAGCCGGCGAAGCGGTTCGGACCGGGGAGCTGTTTTTT. It specifies CATAGEAVRTGELFF.

The V call is TRBV6-2 or TRBV6-3, the J call TRBJ1-2; D gene unclear. Germline lookup yields CDR1 MNHEY and CDR2 SVGEGT. This CDR3 comprises 13 residues. Trimming cost V 5 bases and J 3 bases, with 10 bases left between them. The CDR3 sequence: CASSLGRYYGYTF. The DNA for the CDR3 is TGTGCCAGCAGTCTAGGCAGATACTATGGCTACACCTTC.

The chain carries TRBV7-2 and TRBJ1-2; the D is unclear. The V gene's germline CDR1 is SGHTA and CDR2 FQGNSA. Trimming stripped 1 base from V and 1 base from J, with 13 bases between. The CDR3 totals 16 residues. CDR3 region: CASSLGSGSVNYGYTF. The CDR3 bases are TGTGCCAGCAGCTTAGGGTCAGGATCTGTTAACTATGGCTACACCTTC.

The CDR3 here is CASSSLGGLAGNTIYF. In nucleotides, the CDR3 is TGTGCCAGCAGCTCCCTAGGGGGCCTGGCCGGGAACACCATATATTTT. V and J are TRBV13 and TRBJ1-3, with 7 bases that match TRBD1. V was pared by 4 bases and J by 7 bases, with 13 bases of the junction left unmatched. The length of the CDR3 is 16 residues. CDR1 is PRHDT and CDR2 is FYEKMQ in the germline V gene (reference sequence).

This chain connects TRBV19 to TRBJ2-1; 9 nucleotides align to TRBD1. This CDR3 comprises 15 residues. Germline values: CDR1 LNHDA, CDR2 SQIVND (reference sequence). Trimming at V came to 1 base and at J to 8 bases, leaving 6 bases not matched to a gene. DNA of the CDR3: TGTGCCAGTAGTATAGTTGGGACAGGGCTCGATGAGCAGTTCTTC. Translating it yields CASSIVGTGLDEQFF.

V gene TRBV18 combines with J gene TRBJ1-6, with a weak D call TRBD1 (5 bases). Trimming pared 3 bases from V and 7 bases from J, leaving 10 bases between. This CDR3 comprises 14 residues. CDR1 is KGHSH and CDR2 is LQKENI in the germline V gene. CDR3 protein: CASSPGGDNSPLHF. CDR3 in DNA: TGTGCCAGCTCACCTGGAGGGGACAATTCACCCCTCCACTTT.

V gene TRBV16 combines with J gene TRBJ2-7, with 7 positions matching TRBD1. Germline values: CDR1 KGHSY, CDR2 FQNENV. The CDR3 is 16 residues long. V dropped 1 base and J dropped 3; count of bases not matched to a gene: 9. CDR3: CASSQWSAGGYYEQYF. The CDR3 DNA sequence: TGTGCCAGCAGCCAATGGTCTGCAGGGGGATACTACGAGCAGTACTTC.

This rearrangement joins TRBV6-5 to TRBJ2-1; D unresolved. V lost 0 bases, J lost 5 bases, and 14 bases lay in between. Looked up from germline, CDR1 is MNHEY and CDR2 is SVGAGI. This CDR3 spans 16 amino acids. CDR3 region: CASSYSRGRRNNEQFF. As DNA, the CDR3 is TGTGCCAGCAGTTACTCGAGAGGACGACGGAACAATGAGCAGTTCTTC.

In DNA, the CDR3 is TGTGCCAGTAGTGACAGGTTATCCACCACAGATACGCAGTATTTT. As protein: CASSDRLSTTDTQYF. The J gene is TRBJ2-3, the V gene TRBV19; TRBD1 might be the D (6 bases). Germline CDR1 reads LNHDA; CDR2 reads SQIVND (reference sequence). The V and J ends lost 5 bases and 2 bases respectively, with 14 bases between them. This CDR3 has 15 residues.